This T cell receptor (beta chain) was found in a study of blood T cell repertoires in COVID-19. Study as a whole: From the United States, Italy and Spain came samples of acute and convalescent COVID-19.

The protocol was immunoSEQ multiplex PCR, while the TCRdb copy is restricted to in-frame clones and leaves out a portion. The sample consists of roughly 80,000 clones, around 80% of them appearing once. Germline V gives CDR1 LNHDA, CDR2 SQIVND (reference sequence). The length of the CDR3 is 15 residues. V gave up 3 bases and J gave up 7 bases; unmatched junction bases: 7. This clonotype was obtained from a human donor in a cohort sampled during active COVID-19. This chain uses TRBV19 with TRBJ2-2; 8 nucleotides match TRBD1. Sequencing was performed on peripheral blood. This CDR3 is CASSIRQGAIGELFF. In nucleotides, the CDR3 is TGTGCCAGTAGTATTAGGCAGGGGGCGATCGGGGAGCTGTTTTTT.